This TCR beta chain stems from a study of T cells in women clearing cervical HPV infection. Sequencing was performed with immunoSEQ multiplex PCR; in TCRdb, only in-frame clones are kept and a portion is missing. The table lists roughly 48,000 clones, with about 1.5% in the top ten. V lost 4 bases and J lost 4; bases outside the gene matches: 1. The germline gives CDR1 SGHNT, CDR2 YENEEA. This CDR3 is built from 13 residues. Concerning this clone: The CDR3 is cut off 3 residues early in the read; its end comes from the germline J gene.

This rearrangement joins TRBV11-3 to TRBJ2-4; 7 bases fit TRBD1. Sample: blood buffy coat. The clonotype was recovered from a woman between 18 and 70 years old with a cervical HPV16 infection that either progressed to CIN3+ or cleared (not recorded which). Incomplete CDR3 DNA: TGTGCCAGCAGCTCGGACAGGAAAAACATT. Protein product: CASSSDRKNI. The full CDR3 sequence reads CASSSDRKNIQYF.